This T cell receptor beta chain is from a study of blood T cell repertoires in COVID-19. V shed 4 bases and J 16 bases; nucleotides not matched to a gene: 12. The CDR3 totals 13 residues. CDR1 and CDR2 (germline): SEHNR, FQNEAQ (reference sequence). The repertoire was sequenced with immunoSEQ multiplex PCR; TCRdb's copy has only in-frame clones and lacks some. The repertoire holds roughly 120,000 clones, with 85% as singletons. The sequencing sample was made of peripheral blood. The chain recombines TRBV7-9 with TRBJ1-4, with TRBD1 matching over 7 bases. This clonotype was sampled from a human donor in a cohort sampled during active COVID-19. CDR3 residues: CASSSTTSRGPFF. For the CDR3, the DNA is TGTGCCAGCAGCTCTACTACGTCAAGGGGGCCGTTTTTT.